This TCR beta chain was captured in a study of blood T cell repertoires in COVID-19. In the study overall: Samples of COVID-19 (acute and convalescent) were obtained from the United States, Italy and Spain.

CDR3 length equals 16 residues. V was pared by 4 bases and J by 4 bases, with 8 bases of the junction left unmatched. Germline V gene lookup returns CDR1 SGHRS and CDR2 YFSETQ. Per the study methods: Reference gene primer amplification gave estimated nucleated cell counts. The protocol was immunoSEQ multiplex PCR, while the TCRdb copy is restricted to in-frame clones and leaves out a portion. From that table come the V and J calls and clone size; the DNA was used to work out D and trimming. The data show approximately 230,000 clones, around nine tenths seen once. In assigning cohorts, the study relied on participant-reported clinical history.

The specimen sequenced was PBMCs or T cells enriched from blood (not recorded which). This chain uses TRBV5-1 with TRBJ2-3, with 11 bases matching TRBD1. The clonotype originates from a woman aged 45-59 years with acute COVID-19. DNA of the CDR3: TGCGCCAGCAGCCTGCGGACAGGGGGCCCCTCAGATACGCAGTATTTT. It translates to CASSLRTGGPSDTQYF.